This TCR beta chain was sequenced during a study of blood T cell repertoires in COVID-19. V gave up 8 bases and J gave up 0 bases, with 14 bases separating them. The CDR3 is 15 amino acids. Germline V gives CDR1 LGHNA, CDR2 YNFKEQ. TCRdb's table, derived via immunoSEQ multiplex PCR, lists solely in-frame clones and lacks some. The table lists 120,000 or so clones, around 83% of them singletons. This TCR was sampled from a woman aged 45-65 years with acute or convalescent COVID-19. V and J are TRBV4-2 and TRBJ2-1, with no clear D. Source material: peripheral blood. In nucleotides, the CDR3 is TGTGCCAGCGCTTCCCTCGGTAACTCCTACAATGAGCAGTTCTTC. Protein: CASASLGNSYNEQFF.